The sequence of this TCR beta chain was determined in a study of T cell responses to AZD1222 COVID-19 vaccine. Turning to the study itself: Whether given at about 4 or about 12 weeks, second doses were pooled. Findings and caveats of the study: The span of vaccine-associated CD4 TCRs extended across spike, with dominance at 160-218 and 743-854.

Notes on this clone: Its antigen is currently unknown.

The table came from immunoSEQ multiplex PCR; TCRdb's copy has only in-frame clones and leaves some out. The sample yields about 55,000 clones, approximately 90% seen once. The V gene's germline CDR1 is SGHTA and CDR2 FQGNSA. Trimming took 4 bases from V and 3 from J; bases not matched to a gene: 9. The length of the CDR3 is 16 residues. The chain combines TRBV7-2 with TRBJ2-5, with 9 bases lining up with TRBD1. The sample was peripheral blood, taken on day 0 of AZD1222 vaccination. The sequence derives from an adult in good health. In DNA, the CDR3 is TGTGCCAGCAGCTCGAAAGATACAGGGGGCGAAGAGACCCAGTACTTC. It encodes CASSSKDTGGEETQYF.